The entry below describes one TCR beta chain. What it binds is unknown. These data belong to a study of neurological immune-mediated disorders. Study-level findings and limits: Multiple sclerosis was found to have the least TCR clonal expansion, below healthy controls, and HTLV-1-associated myelopathy the most.

TCRdb reprocessed the 5' RACE reads with MiXCR, giving one entry per CDR3 protein. There are around 25,000 distinct CDR3 sequences in the sample; 10% to 15% occur only once, and 16% lies in the top ten. The sequence came from a middle-aged woman with HTLV-1-associated myelopathy (HAM/TSP). Sample: PBMCs.

The CDR3 region is CASISTRQGNEQYF. Here the CDR3 DNA reads TGTGCCAGCATTTCGACCAGGCAGGGTAACGAGCAGTACTTC. The V gene is TRBV7-9, the J gene TRBJ2-7, with D possibly being TRBD1 (5 bases). There are 14 residues in the CDR3. Germline lookup yields CDR1 SEHNR and CDR2 FQNEAQ (reference sequence). V lost 7 bases and J lost 5, with 18 bases in between.